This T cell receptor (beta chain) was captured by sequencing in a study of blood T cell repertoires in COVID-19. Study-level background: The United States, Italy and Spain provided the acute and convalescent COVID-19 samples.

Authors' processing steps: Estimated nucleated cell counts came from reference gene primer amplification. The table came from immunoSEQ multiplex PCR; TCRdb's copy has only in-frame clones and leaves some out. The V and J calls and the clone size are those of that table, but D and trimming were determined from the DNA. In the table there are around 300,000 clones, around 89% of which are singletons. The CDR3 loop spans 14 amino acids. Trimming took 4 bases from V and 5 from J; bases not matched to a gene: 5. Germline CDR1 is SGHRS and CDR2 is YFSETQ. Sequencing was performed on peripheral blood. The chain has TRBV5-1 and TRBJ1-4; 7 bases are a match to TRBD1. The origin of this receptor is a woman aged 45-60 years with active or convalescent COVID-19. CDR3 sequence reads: CASSPTGVNEKLFF. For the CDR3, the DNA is TGCGCCAGCAGCCCAACAGGGGTAAATGAAAAACTGTTTTTT.